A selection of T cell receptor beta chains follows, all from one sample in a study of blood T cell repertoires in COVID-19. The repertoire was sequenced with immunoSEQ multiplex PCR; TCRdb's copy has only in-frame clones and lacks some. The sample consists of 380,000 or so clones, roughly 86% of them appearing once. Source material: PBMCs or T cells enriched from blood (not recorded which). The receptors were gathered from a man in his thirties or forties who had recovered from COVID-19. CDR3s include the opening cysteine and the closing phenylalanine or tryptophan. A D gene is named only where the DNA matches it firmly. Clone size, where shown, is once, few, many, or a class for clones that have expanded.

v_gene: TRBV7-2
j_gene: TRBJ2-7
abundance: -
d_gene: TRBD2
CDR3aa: CASSLNSLAGGYEQYF
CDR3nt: TGTGCCAGCAGCTTAAATTCACTAGCGGGGGGCTACGAGCAGTACTTC

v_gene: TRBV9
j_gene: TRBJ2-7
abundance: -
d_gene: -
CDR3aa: CASSRDKTYEQYF
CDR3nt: TGTGCCAGCAGCCGGGACAAAACCTACGAGCAGTACTTC

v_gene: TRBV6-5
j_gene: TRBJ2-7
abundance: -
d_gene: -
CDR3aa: CASSYSRAKEQYF
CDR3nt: TGTGCCAGCAGTTACTCGAGAGCCAAAGAGCAGTACTTC

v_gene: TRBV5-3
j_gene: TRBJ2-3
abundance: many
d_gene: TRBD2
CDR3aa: CARSFTGTSGGTDTQYF
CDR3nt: TGTGCCAGAAGCTTTACCGGGACTAGCGGGGGCACAGATACGCAGTATTTT

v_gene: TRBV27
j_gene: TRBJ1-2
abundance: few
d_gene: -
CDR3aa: CASKYSTTGEGYTF
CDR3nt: TGTGCCAGCAAATATAGTACTACGGGGGAAGGCTACACCTTC

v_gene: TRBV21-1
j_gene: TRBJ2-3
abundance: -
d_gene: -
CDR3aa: CASSNGLAGAEVDTQYF
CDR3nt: TGTGCCAGCAGCAATGGACTAGCGGGGGCCGAGGTGGATACGCAGTATTTT

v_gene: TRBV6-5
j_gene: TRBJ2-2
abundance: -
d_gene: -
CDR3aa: CASSKGRGELFF
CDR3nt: TGTGCCAGCAGTAAGGGGCGCGGGGAGCTGTTTTTT

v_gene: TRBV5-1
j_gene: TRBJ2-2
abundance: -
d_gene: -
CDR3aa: CASSLVFTNTGELFF
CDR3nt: TGCGCCAGCAGCTTGGTGTTTACGAACACCGGGGAGCTGTTTTTT

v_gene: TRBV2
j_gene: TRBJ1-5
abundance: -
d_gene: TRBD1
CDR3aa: CASSKDRAIGNQPQHF
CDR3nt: TGTGCCAGCAGTAAGGACAGGGCAATCGGGAATCAGCCCCAGCATTTT

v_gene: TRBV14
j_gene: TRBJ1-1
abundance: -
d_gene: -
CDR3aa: CASSQVPGDTEAFF
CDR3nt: TGTGCCAGCAGCCAAGTTCCAGGGGACACTGAAGCTTTCTTT

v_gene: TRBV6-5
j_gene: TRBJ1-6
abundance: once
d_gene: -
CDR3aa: CASSSGDAYSPLHF
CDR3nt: TGTGCCAGCAGTTCGGGGGACGCGTACTCACCCCTCCACTTT

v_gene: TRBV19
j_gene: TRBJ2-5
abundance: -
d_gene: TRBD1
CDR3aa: CASSSGQGRGQETQYF
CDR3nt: TGTGCCAGTAGCTCAGGACAGGGGAGGGGGCAAGAGACCCAGTACTTC